The rows below give T cell receptor beta chains drawn from one sample of a study of shared clonotypes between healthy human individuals. Clones were read by immunoSEQ multiplex PCR, and TCRdb kept only the in-frame ones, dropping some. This sample yields fewer than 1.8 million clones, of which 97% to 99% are seen a single time; 0.36% belongs to the top ten. Material: naive CD4+ T cells sorted from blood. These receptors all come from a man aged 25-45 years in good health. Both conserved end residues are part of each CDR3. A D gene is named only where the DNA matches it firmly. Part of the rows lack a size; the others show once, few, many or a class for expanded clones.

J: TRBJ2-6
size: NA
D: NA
length: 12
V: TRBV7-3
DNA: TGTGCCAGCAGCTCTGGGGCCAACGTCCTGACTTTC
CDR3: CASSSGANVLTF

J: TRBJ2-7
size: NA
D: TRBD1
length: 12
V: TRBV18
DNA: TGTGCCAGCTCAAGGACAGGTTCCGAGCAGTACTTC
CDR3: CASSRTGSEQYF

J: TRBJ2-2
size: NA
D: NA
length: 12
V: TRBV29-1
DNA: TGCAGCGCCCGCTGGGGCACCGGGGAGCTGTTTTTT
CDR3: CSARWGTGELFF

J: TRBJ2-7
size: NA
D: NA
length: 13
V: TRBV15
DNA: TGTGCCACCAGGGGGCTGGCGAGATACGAGCAGTACTTC
CDR3: CATRGLARYEQYF

J: TRBJ1-5
size: NA
D: NA
length: 16
V: TRBV5-1
DNA: TGCGCCAGCAGCTGGGGAGACCCTTGGGGCAATCAGCCCCAGCATTTT
CDR3: CASSWGDPWGNQPQHF

J: TRBJ2-1
size: NA
D: NA
length: 15
V: TRBV19
DNA: TGTGCCAGTAGTATCGCAGGTCGTTTCTACAATGAGCAGTTCTTC
CDR3: CASSIAGRFYNEQFF

J: TRBJ2-5
size: NA
D: TRBD1
length: 16
V: TRBV9
DNA: TGTGCCAGCAGCGCCAGGGGGTCTGGAGTTCGAGAGACCCAGTACTTC
CDR3: CASSARGSGVRETQYF

J: TRBJ2-5
size: NA
D: NA
length: 15
V: TRBV28
DNA: TGTGCCAGCATTTTTAGATGGGGGCGCGGGAAGACCCAGTACTTC
CDR3: CASIFRWGRGKTQYF

J: TRBJ2-2
size: NA
D: TRBD1
length: 15
V: TRBV11-2
DNA: TGTGCCAGCAGCCCCGACAGGGGTCAAACCGGGGAGCTGTTTTTT
CDR3: CASSPDRGQTGELFF

J: TRBJ1-2
size: once
D: NA
length: 12
V: TRBV11-2
DNA: TGTGCCAGCAGTCCAGGGAACTATGGCTACACCTTC
CDR3: CASSPGNYGYTF

J: TRBJ1-1
size: NA
D: NA
length: 17
V: TRBV9
DNA: TGTGCCAGCAGCCCCCGGGGTCACGGACCAATGAACACTGAAGCTTTCTTT
CDR3: CASSPRGHGPMNTEAFF

J: TRBJ2-2
size: NA
D: TRBD2
length: 14
V: TRBV27
DNA: TGTGCCAGCAGCTCCGTCGCGGGGGCCGGGGAGCTGTTTTTT
CDR3: CASSSVAGAGELFF

J: TRBJ1-1
size: NA
D: NA
length: 15
V: TRBV27
DNA: TGTGCCAGCAGTTTCTTAGGGGAGCCGAACACTGAAGCTTTCTTT
CDR3: CASSFLGEPNTEAFF

J: TRBJ2-5
size: NA
D: TRBD1
length: 13
V: TRBV4-2
DNA: TGTACCAGCAGCCCTGGACAGGAAGAGACCCAGTACTTC
CDR3: CTSSPGQEETQYF

J: TRBJ2-7
size: NA
D: NA
length: 13
V: TRBV2
DNA: TGTGCCAGCAGCAGGGGTAGGGCCTACGAGCAGTACTTC
CDR3: CASSRGRAYEQYF

J: TRBJ2-1
size: NA
D: NA
length: 16
V: TRBV29-1
DNA: TGCAGCGTTCCGGGGCCCCCCTTAGCGTCCTACAATGAGCAGTTCTTC
CDR3: CSVPGPPLASYNEQFF

J: TRBJ2-7
size: NA
D: TRBD1
length: 14
V: TRBV5-6
DNA: TGTGCCAGCAGTTGGGACAGGGCTCGCTACGAGCAGTACTTC
CDR3: CASSWDRARYEQYF

J: TRBJ2-7
size: NA
D: TRBD2
length: 17
V: TRBV28
DNA: TGTGCCAGCAGTCCAGGACTAGCGGGAGGATCCCTGAGGGAGCAGTACTTC
CDR3: CASSPGLAGGSLREQYF

J: TRBJ2-5
size: NA
D: TRBD2
length: 13
V: TRBV6-5
DNA: TGTGCCAGCAGCGGGGGGGTGACAGAGACCCAGTACTTC
CDR3: CASSGGVTETQYF

J: TRBJ2-7
size: NA
D: NA
length: 13
V: TRBV7-8
DNA: TGTGCCAGCAGCCGGGCACAGGCCTACGAGCAGTACTTC
CDR3: CASSRAQAYEQYF

J: TRBJ1-5
size: once
D: NA
length: 15
V: TRBV30
DNA: TGTGCCTGGAGTGAAGGTGGACATTCCAATCAGCCCCAGCATTTT
CDR3: CAWSEGGHSNQPQHF